This passage covers 23 T cell receptor beta chains from one sample sequenced in a study of blood T cell repertoires in COVID-19. The data were produced by immunoSEQ multiplex PCR, yet TCRdb's version contains in-frame clones alone and is incomplete. The sample includes a few hundred thousand clones, 70% to 90% of them seen just once. The sequenced sample consisted of PBMCs or T cells enriched from blood (not recorded which). These TCRs come from a man younger than 40 who had recovered from COVID-19.

The J gene is TRBJ2-7, the V gene TRBV10-3, with TRBD1 matching over 9 bases. CDR1 is ENHRY and CDR2 is SYGVKD in the germline V gene. The CDR3 loop spans 15 amino acids. The V segment lost 2 bases and the J segment 5 bases; nucleotides outside the gene matches: 7. CDR3 region: CAISEALRDRDEQYF. The CDR3 DNA sequence: TGTGCCATCAGTGAGGCGCTGCGGGACAGGGACGAGCAGTACTTC.

The gene calls are TRBV5-4 and TRBJ2-3, with a tentative D call TRBD2 (5 bases). CDR1 is SGHNT and CDR2 is YYREEE in the germline V gene (reference sequence). Trimming removed 2 bases from V and 0 bases from J, with 10 bases in between. The CDR3 runs 15 residues. In DNA, the CDR3 is TGTGCCAGCAGCTTCGTTGCGGGTAGCACAGATACGCAGTATTTT. This gives the protein CASSFVAGSTDTQYF.

The V and J genes are TRBV29-1 and TRBJ1-1; TRBD1 matches at 8 bases. The CDR3 length is 13 residues. Germline V CDR1 and CDR2: SQVTM, ANQGSEA. The V and J ends lost 7 bases and 4 bases, in that order; junction bases with no gene match: 8. The DNA for the CDR3 is TGCAGCGCCCGACACAGGGGGGGCACTGAAGCTTTCTTT. Its translation: CSARHRGGTEAFF.

Only a few counts were recorded for this clone. This chain connects TRBV5-1 to TRBJ2-3; 9 positions match TRBD2. Germline assignment: CDR1 SGHRS and CDR2 YFSETQ. The CDR3 totals 16 residues. J gave up 6 bases and V 0 bases, and 8 bases lay outside the gene matches. The CDR3 nucleotides are TGCGCCAGCAGCTTGGTAGCGGGGGCCATGTCCGATACGCAGTATTTT. Its translation is CASSLVAGAMSDTQYF.

V usage is TRBV15 and J usage is TRBJ1-3, with 7 bases aligning to TRBD1. Unmatched junction bases numbered 3, after V lost 5 bases and J lost 2 bases. The germline CDR1 and CDR2 sequences are LNHNV and YYDKDF (reference sequence). The CDR3 runs 14 residues. The CDR3 DNA reads TGTGCCACCAGCCAGGGGGTGGCTGGAAACACCATATATTTT. The encoded protein is CATSQGVAGNTIYF.

This clone was counted once. The rearrangement joins TRBV19 to TRBJ1-5; a weak D match, TRBD1 (5 bases). Germline V lookup: CDR1 LNHDA, CDR2 SQIVND (reference sequence). The CDR3 is 15 amino acids. V shed 3 bases and J shed 1 base, with 10 bases lying between them. The CDR3 reads CASSMVRASNQPQHF. The CDR3 nucleotides are TGTGCCAGTAGTATGGTCAGGGCGAGCAATCAGCCCCAGCATTTT.

This clone was observed a single time. The chain is built from TRBV18 and TRBJ2-5; TRBD1 is a possible D gene (6 bases). Germline CDR1 is KGHSH and CDR2 is LQKENI. V lost 2 bases and J lost 5, with 9 bases in between. There are 13 residues in the CDR3. In DNA, the CDR3 is TGTGCCAGCTCACCAGGACAGATCGAGACCCAGTACTTC. The encoded protein is CASSPGQIETQYF.

V and J are TRBV5-1 and TRBJ1-2; TRBD1 agrees at 8 bases. This CDR3 is 15 amino acids long. The trim removed 4 bases at V and 8 bases at J, leaving 13 bases unmatched. Germline assignment: CDR1 SGHRS and CDR2 YFSETQ. The CDR3 DNA reads TGCGCCAGCAGCCCCCAACCCGGACAGGGCGGCGGCTACACCTTC. This encodes CASSPQPGQGGGYTF.

The V and J genes are TRBV6-5 and TRBJ1-6, with 7 nucleotides matching TRBD1. The CDR3 has 14 amino acids. Germline CDR1 reads MNHEY; CDR2 reads SVGAGI. Trimming cost V 4 bases and J 6 bases; bases outside gene matches: 3. Here the CDR3 DNA reads TGTGCCAGCAGTTCGGGACAGAGTAATTCACCCCTCCACTTT. It codes for CASSSGQSNSPLHF.

This clone occurred once. The J gene is TRBJ1-2, the V gene TRBV6-1; TRBD1 aligns across 7 bases. The CDR3 runs to 16 residues. Germline CDR1 MNHNS, CDR2 SASEGT. V was pared by 2 bases and J by 1 base, with 7 bases of the junction left unmatched. The CDR3 DNA is TGTGCCAGCAGTGAATGGGGGACAGATAGTAACTATGGCTACACCTTC. Translated, it gives CASSEWGTDSNYGYTF.

The rearrangement joins TRBV9 to TRBJ1-2; TRBD1 aligns across 8 bases. Germline V CDR1 and CDR2: SGDLS, YYNGEE. Trimming cost V 3 bases and J 4 bases; bases outside gene matches: 5. The CDR3 covers 14 residues. CDR3 sequence reads: CASSAGGPGYGYTF. The CDR3 DNA sequence: TGTGCCAGCAGCGCAGGGGGCCCAGGCTATGGCTACACCTTC.

This chain joins TRBV27 and TRBJ2-7; 8 nucleotides align to TRBD1. With V trimmed by 3 bases and J by 9 bases, 7 bases remained unmatched. This CDR3 is built from 13 residues. Germline CDR1 reads MNHEY; CDR2 reads SMNVEV (reference sequence). The CDR3 is CASSFSDRARQYF. CDR3 nucleotide sequence: TGTGCCAGCAGTTTCTCGGACAGGGCAAGGCAGTACTTC.

The chain carries TRBV12-3 or TRBV12-4 and TRBJ1-4; D ambiguous. Trimming stripped 6 bases from V and 15 bases from J, with 20 bases between. The CDR3 covers 13 residues. This chain's CDR3 is CASRPSSSGLVFF. For the CDR3, the DNA is TGTGCCAGCAGGCCCTCAAGTTCGGGATTGGTGTTTTTT.

The rearrangement links TRBV2 to TRBJ1-6; a possible D gene is TRBD1 (5 bases). The CDR3 runs 13 residues. Germline V CDR1 and CDR2: SNHLY, FYNNEI. V shed 10 bases and J shed 10 bases, with 17 bases lying between them. CDR3 amino acids: CATRAGIGSPLHF. The CDR3 nucleotides read TGTGCCACCAGGGCAGGGATAGGGTCACCCCTCCACTTT. Supplemented by reference TRBV2 and TRBJ1-6, the full variable domain reads EPEVTQTPSHQVTQMGQEVILRCVPISNHLYFYWYRQILGQKVEFLVSFYNNEISEKSEIFDDQFSVERPDGSNFTLKIRSTKLEDSAMYFCATRAGIGSPLHFGNGTRLTVT.

The chain uses TRBV15 and TRBJ1-4; the D is unclear. V shed 4 bases and J shed 10 bases, with 19 bases lying between them. The CDR3 loop spans 15 amino acids. Germline lookup yields CDR1 LNHNV and CDR2 YYDKDF (reference sequence). CDR3 sequence (DNA): TGTGCCACCAGCAAAGACCTGAGTAGACTGGGAAAACTGTTTTTT. Its protein is CATSKDLSRLGKLFF.

This chain uses TRBV29-1 with TRBJ1-1, with 10 bases lining up with TRBD1. The CDR3 has 13 amino acids. Germline V lookup: CDR1 SQVTM, CDR2 ANQGSEA. Germline trimming cut 3 bases from V and 6 bases from J; bases unmatched to any gene: 4. As DNA, the CDR3 is TGCAGCGTTGAGAGGGACAGGGGAGCTGAAGCTTTCTTT. This sequence encodes CSVERDRGAEAFF.

V gene TRBV29-1 combines with J gene TRBJ2-2, with 9 positions matching TRBD1. CDR1 and CDR2 from the germline V gene are SQVTM and ANQGSEA. This CDR3 is built from 16 residues. J lost 4 bases, V lost 4 bases, and 10 bases had no gene match. This CDR3 reads CSVAATGQGSTGELFF. The CDR3, as DNA: TGCAGCGTTGCCGCAACCGGACAGGGGTCCACCGGGGAGCTGTTTTTT.

The J gene is TRBJ1-5, the V gene TRBV27; 9 bases match TRBD1. Germline V lookup: CDR1 MNHEY, CDR2 SMNVEV (reference sequence). CDR3 length: 15 amino acids. V lost 0 bases, J lost 6 bases, and 3 bases stayed unmatched. The CDR3 region is CASSLSRTGAQPQHF. The DNA of the CDR3 is TGTGCCAGCAGTTTATCCAGGACAGGGGCTCAGCCCCAGCATTTT.

This clone was seen just once. The V call is TRBV3-1 (or the pseudogene TRBV3-2), the J call TRBJ2-3; 7 positions agree with TRBD2. Germline CDR1 LGHDT, CDR2 YNNKEL (reference sequence). V lost 6 bases and J lost 3; bases outside the gene matches: 6. This CDR3 has 14 residues. The CDR3 sequence: CASSLREGTDTQYF. In nucleotides, the CDR3 is TGTGCCAGCAGTCTTAGGGAGGGGACAGATACGCAGTATTTT.

The J gene is TRBJ2-3, the V gene TRBV14; 8 bases align to TRBD2. The germline CDR1 and CDR2 sequences are SGHDN and FVKESK. V lost 4 bases and J lost 1; bases outside the gene matches: 7. CDR3 length equals 16 residues. The CDR3 sequence: CASSRSDSGGTDTQYF. DNA for the CDR3: TGTGCCAGCAGCCGGAGTGATAGCGGGGGCACAGATACGCAGTATTTT.

The chain is built from TRBV6-5 and TRBJ1-1; 8 bases fit TRBD1. The ends lost 0 bases at V and 5 bases at J; junction bases unmatched: 5. Looked up from germline, CDR1 is MNHEY and CDR2 is SVGAGI. The length of the CDR3 is 15 residues. The DNA of the CDR3 is TGTGCCAGCAGTTACTCTGGCAGGGGGCTTACTGAAGCTTTCTTT. Translation: CASSYSGRGLTEAFF.

The genes are TRBV2 and TRBJ1-2; no firm D call. Trimming shortened V by 7 bases and J by 7 bases, and 13 bases separated the two germline ends. Germline V gene sequence: CDR1 SNHLY, CDR2 FYNNEI. The CDR3 spans 12 residues. This CDR3 is CASKAPGSGYTF. The CDR3 bases are TGTGCCAGCAAAGCGCCGGGTTCTGGCTACACCTTC.

CDR3 loop: CSVNGPGGKNTEAFF. DNA for the CDR3: TGCAGCGTTAACGGCCCAGGGGGCAAGAACACTGAAGCTTTCTTT. The V and J genes are TRBV29-1 and TRBJ1-1; TRBD1 matches at 8 bases. This CDR3 contains 15 residues. V was clipped by 5 bases and J by 1 base; unmatched bases: 9. Germline CDR1 is SQVTM and CDR2 is ANQGSEA.